This TCR beta chain was observed in a study of regulatory T cells in long-lasting Graves disease. V shed 8 bases and J 7 bases; nucleotides not matched to a gene: 9. CDR3 size: 14 residues. Looked up from germline, CDR1 is GTSNPN and CDR2 is SVGIG (reference sequence). Researchers made TCR beta libraries by using iRepertoire HTBI primers and running Arm-PCR on CDR3 regions. TCRdb reprocessed the multiplex PCR reads with MiXCR, giving one entry per CDR3 protein. This sample carries roughly 560,000 distinct CDR3 sequences, around 12% of them seen once, and the ten largest clones take roughly 8.2%. Time point noted: newly diagnosed GD, antithyroid drugs for less than 3 months. Isolated PBMC RNA provided the starting material for the TCR library. In its sample, this clonotype was seen many times. These same records also appear under a second study, on T cells in Graves' hyperthyroidism and ophthalmopathy. According to that study: Blood also contained most expanded thyroid clonotypes above 0.001. Before onset, ophthalmopathy was predicted by the model a median 6.5 months earlier.

Sequenced here: peripheral blood mononuclear cells (PBMCs), sampled at new diagnosis, from a patient treated with antithyroid drugs. The receptor was derived from a woman younger than 45 with Graves disease. The chain is built from TRBV30 and TRBJ1-6; 9 bases line up with TRBD1. The CDR3 DNA follows: TGTGCCGGAACGACAGGGGGGGCCAATTCACCCCTCCACTTT. Amino acids: CAGTTGGANSPLHF.